This T cell receptor beta chain stems from a study of Graves' ophthalmopathy and Graves' hyperthyroidism (dated by TCRdb to the late 2010s). Regarding the research as a whole: Peripheral blood was collected before any treatment was given, at the time of initial diagnosis. An independent validation cohort comprised 18 hyperthyroidism patients and some 16 patients who later progressed from hyperthyroidism to ophthalmopathy. For training and testing, the 110 or so patients in the discovery cohort were randomly divided in a 7:3 ratio. To explore V-J signatures that separate ophthalmopathy from hyperthyroidism, a discovery set of 95 to 100 patients was enrolled, consisting of about 45 with ophthalmopathy and 55 to 65 with stable hyperthyroidism. The study used TCR beta repertoire signatures to distinguish Graves' ophthalmopathy from Graves' hyperthyroidism and to predict progression to ophthalmopathy. In total, some 130 blood samples were TCR-sequenced: approximately 40 ophthalmopathy, about 75 hyperthyroidism and about 17 hyperthyroidism-to-ophthalmopathy patients. In roughly 6 hyperthyroidism patients, T-cell repertoires of thyroid tissue and blood were compared. After sampling, hyperthyroidism patients received methimazole starting at 30 mg daily, and ophthalmopathy patients received high-dose intravenous methylprednisolone.

The cysteine opens and the phenylalanine closes a CDR3 of 14 amino acids. Kept here is only the CDR3 DNA, which spans 42 bases and is read in frame from base 1. From a lookup of the germline V gene, CDR1 and CDR2 are MNHEY and SVGAGI. V is pared back by 7 bases and J by 0 bases, with 13 bases lying between the germline termini. This clonotype was found many times. The target of this receptor is not known. No base quality values were provided; no much bigger clone lies one nucleotide off. What the research found in general, with its limitations: No statistical method was used to set the sample size in advance, and the investigators knew which group each participant was assigned to. Among expanded thyroid clonotypes with frequency above 0.001, most also showed up in blood, which suggests that blood repertoires may reflect the thyroid immune response. In validation, the model predicted ophthalmopathy progression with less than 71% sensitivity and 72.22% specificity; approximately 12 predicted patients were CT-confirmed with GO in a median of approximately six months. Ophthalmopathy was separated from stable hyperthyroidism by the 13-signature model with more than 85% sensitivity and around 81% specificity in cross-validation and with 80%/75% in the test set.

Hyperthyroidism was defined as stable when no progression to ophthalmopathy occurred within 18 months of follow-up. The hyperthyroidism patients were 18 to 65 years old and newly diagnosed, with a disease duration of less than 2 months. Patients were excluded if they had other autoimmune diseases, uncontrolled infections, pregnancy or lactation. Diagnosis relied on clinical symptoms, serum thyroxine, TRAb, thyroid ultrasound and orbital computed tomography. Using Ficoll-Paque density gradient centrifugation, PBMCs were isolated from about 9.4 ml of fresh peripheral blood. Total RNA was extracted with Trizol reagent and quality-checked on an Agilent 2100 Bioanalyzer. For repertoire sequencing, TCR beta CDR3 regions were amplified from RNA transcripts. A first-round RT-PCR used HTBI primers with the Qiagen OneStep RT-PCR kit, followed by a second-round multiplex PCR, size selection and purification. Sequencing of the libraries was carried out on an Illumina HiSeq2000 in paired-end mode with 100 bp reads. The study's own analysis went as follows. Reads were processed with SOAPnuke, discarding reads with adapters, uncalled bases, mean Phred below 15, or no exact constant-primer or identifier match. High-quality paired reads were merged with COPE v1.2.5. Each unique nucleotide sequence was treated as a clonotype, and MiTCR v1.1 was used to align the clonotypes to the IMGT TRB V, D and J references. The analysis was limited to V-J combinations with a frequency above 0.0001, which together covered over 99% of the repertoires. For each V-J combination, a TCR clonal expansion and chaos score was defined as F50 clonal expansion divided by the chaos observed in the TCRdist matrix. Features were reduced by Welch's t-statistics and random forest to over 10 V-J combinations, which fed a naive Bayes classifier. The Morisita-Horn index was used to measure how similar the thyroid and blood repertoires were. TCRdb handled the public reads itself, with Q25 trimming in fastp and clone calling in MiXCR, and kept productive beta chains. A single entry per CDR3 protein holds the most common genes and DNA from its merged rows. TCRdb's processing, not the authors' own work, is the source of the V and J calls. The sample contains some 410,000 distinct CDR3 sequences, roughly 21% of them found a single time. The top ten constitute 3% of the sample.

The chain links TRBV6-5 with TRBJ2-7; the D gene is not confidently resolved. This TCR was recovered from a woman aged 18-29 years with stable Graves' hyperthyroidism. Donor details come from another sample of the same person, matched by shared clones. The sequenced material came from peripheral blood. The CDR3 protein: CASILGLSSYEQYF. The DNA is as follows: TGTGCCAGCATCCTCGGGTTGAGCTCCTACGAGCAGTACTTC.